The 3 T cell receptor beta chains below come from one sample, sequenced in a study of blood T cell repertoires in COVID-19. Method: immunoSEQ multiplex PCR; TCRdb's copy keeps in-frame clones and lacks some. In the table there are under 350,000 clones, about 89% of which are singletons. The sequenced sample was peripheral blood. These receptors all stem from a man in his forties or fifties with acute or convalescent COVID-19.

The chain combines TRBV4-2 with TRBJ1-1, with D possibly being TRBD1 (6 bases). CDR1 LGHNA and CDR2 YNFKEQ come from the germline V gene. Trimming took 1 base from V and 3 from J, leaving 18 bases between them. The CDR3 sequence is 17 residues long. CDR3 bases: TGTGCCAGCAGCCAAGCCGGGGGGGCAGGATCTTACACTGAAGCTTTCTTT. Protein product: CASSQAGGAGSYTEAFF.

V gene TRBV10-3 combines with J gene TRBJ2-7; D is possibly TRBD2 (5 bases). V was pared by 11 bases and J by 1 base, with 12 bases between. Looked up from germline, CDR1 is ENHRY and CDR2 is SYGVKD. CDR3 size: 12 residues. The CDR3 reads CAGAGNSYEQYF. The CDR3 DNA sequence: TGTGCCGGTGCCGGGAATTCCTACGAGCAGTACTTC.

The chain combines TRBV5-5 with TRBJ1-6, with TRBD1 matching 7 bases. This CDR3 has 13 residues. Germline trimming cut 4 bases from V and 12 bases from J; bases unmatched to any gene: 7. The germline V gene has CDR1 SGHKS and CDR2 YYEKEE (reference sequence). In nucleotides, the CDR3 is TGTGCCAGCAGCCAGGGGGGAGATCAACCCCTCCACTTT. Encoded protein: CASSQGGDQPLHF.